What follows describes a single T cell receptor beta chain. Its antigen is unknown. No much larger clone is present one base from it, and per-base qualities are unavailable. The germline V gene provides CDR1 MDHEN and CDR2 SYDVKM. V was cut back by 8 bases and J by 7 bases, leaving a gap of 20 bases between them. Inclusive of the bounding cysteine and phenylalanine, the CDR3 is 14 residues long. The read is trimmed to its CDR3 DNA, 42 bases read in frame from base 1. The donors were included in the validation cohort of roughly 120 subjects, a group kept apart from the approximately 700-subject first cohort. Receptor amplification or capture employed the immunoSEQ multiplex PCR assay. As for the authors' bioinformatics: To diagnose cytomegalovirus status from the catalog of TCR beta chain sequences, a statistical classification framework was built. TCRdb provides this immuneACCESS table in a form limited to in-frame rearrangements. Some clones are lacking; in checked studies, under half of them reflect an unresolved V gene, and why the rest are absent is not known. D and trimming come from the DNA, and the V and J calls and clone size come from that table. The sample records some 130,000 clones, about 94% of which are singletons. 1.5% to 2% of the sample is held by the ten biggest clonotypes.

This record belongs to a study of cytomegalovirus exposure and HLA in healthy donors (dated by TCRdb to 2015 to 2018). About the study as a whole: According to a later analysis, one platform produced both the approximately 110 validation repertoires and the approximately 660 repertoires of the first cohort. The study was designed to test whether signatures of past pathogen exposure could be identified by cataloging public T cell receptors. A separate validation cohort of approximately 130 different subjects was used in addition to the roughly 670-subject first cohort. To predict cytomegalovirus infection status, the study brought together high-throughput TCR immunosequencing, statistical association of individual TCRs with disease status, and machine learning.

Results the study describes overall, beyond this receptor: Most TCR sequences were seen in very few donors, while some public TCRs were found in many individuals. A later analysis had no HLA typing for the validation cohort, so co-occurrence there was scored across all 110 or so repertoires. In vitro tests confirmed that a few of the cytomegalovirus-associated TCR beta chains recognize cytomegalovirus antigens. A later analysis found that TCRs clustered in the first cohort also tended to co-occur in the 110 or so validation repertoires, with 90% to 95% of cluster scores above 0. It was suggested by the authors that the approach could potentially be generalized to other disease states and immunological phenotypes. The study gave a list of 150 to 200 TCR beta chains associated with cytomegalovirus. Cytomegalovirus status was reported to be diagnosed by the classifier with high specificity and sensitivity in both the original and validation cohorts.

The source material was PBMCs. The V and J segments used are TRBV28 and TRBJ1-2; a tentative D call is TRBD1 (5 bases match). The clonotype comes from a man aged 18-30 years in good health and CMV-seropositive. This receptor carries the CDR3 CASFRDVGDIGYTF. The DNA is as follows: TGTGCCAGCTTCCGCGATGTAGGGGATATTGGCTACACCTTC.